The 16 T cell receptor beta chains below come from one sample, sequenced in a study of graft-versus-host responses after intestinal transplantation. Antigens of these TCRs are unknown. This table comes from immunoSEQ multiplex PCR, and its TCRdb copy is limited to in-frame clones, with some not included. The sample includes about 130,000 clones, 92% of them seen just once. Sequenced material: unstimulated CD4+ T cells sorted from spleen or lymph node cells, taken before intestinal transplant. These receptors all come from a human donor who received an intestinal transplant.

The chain couples TRBV7-8 to TRBJ1-2; 9 positions match TRBD1. The CDR3 consists of 16 residues. After removal of 5 bases from V and 3 bases from J, the junction contained 10 bases not matched to a gene. Germline CDR1 SGHVS, CDR2 FQNEAQ. CDR3 in amino acids: CASSGTGGWVDYGYTF. For the CDR3, the DNA is TGTGCCAGCAGCGGTACAGGGGGCTGGGTTGACTATGGCTACACCTTC.

The V and J genes are TRBV5-1 and TRBJ2-7, with 10 bases lining up with TRBD1. V lost 0 bases and J lost 0; bases outside the gene matches: 3. This CDR3 has 16 residues. CDR1 SGHRS and CDR2 YFSETQ come from the germline V gene. The CDR3 DNA sequence: TGCGCCAGCAGCTTGGCCTGGGACAGGGGCTCCTACGAGCAGTACTTC. Its translation: CASSLAWDRGSYEQYF.

The chain uses TRBV5-1 and TRBJ2-7; D possibly uses TRBD1 or TRBD2 (5 bases each). V was clipped by 3 bases and J by 3 bases, with 13 bases between them. This CDR3 is 14 amino acids long. Germline-derived CDR1 and CDR2 are SGHRS and YFSETQ. The chain's CDR3 is CASSWGRLNYEQYF. The CDR3 DNA reads as TGCGCCAGCAGCTGGGGACGGCTGAACTACGAGCAGTACTTC.

The rearrangement joins TRBV25-1 to TRBJ2-3; a weak D match, TRBD1 (6 bases). Deletions cut 6 bases from V and 3 bases from J, with 22 bases between. Germline values: CDR1 MGHDK, CDR2 SYGVNS. This CDR3 contains 17 residues. The CDR3 nucleotides read TGTGCCAGCAGGGGTGTCCTAGGGGGAGCCCGAACAGATACGCAGTATTTT. This gives the protein CASRGVLGGARTDTQYF.

V usage is TRBV27 and J usage is TRBJ1-4, with D perhaps TRBD1 (6 bases). Germline CDR1 reads MNHEY; CDR2 reads SMNVEV (reference sequence). This CDR3 has 13 residues. V dropped 4 bases and J dropped 8 bases, with 11 bases sitting between them. The CDR3 DNA reads TGTGCCAGCAGTTGGACAGTAGGGGAAAAACTGTTTTTT. This translates into CASSWTVGEKLFF.

The chain's CDR3 is CASSVGRGNTGELFF. The CDR3 nucleotides are TGTGCCAGCAGCGTAGGCAGGGGAAACACCGGGGAGCTGTTTTTT. The chain recombines TRBV9 with TRBJ2-2; a possible D gene is TRBD1 (6 bases). Trimming cost V 0 bases and J 2 bases, with 8 bases left between them. CDR3 size: 15 residues. CDR1 and CDR2 from the germline V gene are SGDLS and YYNGEE.

The chain combines TRBV6-1 with TRBJ1-5, with TRBD1 matching 8 bases. This CDR3 has 14 residues. Germline trimming cut 6 bases from V and 5 bases from J; bases unmatched to any gene: 6. In germline, CDR1 is MNHNS, CDR2 SASEGT. The CDR3 nucleotides read TGTGCCAGCAGCCAGGACAGGGCGGATCAGCCCCAGCATTTT. The encoded protein is CASSQDRADQPQHF.

A few counts support this clone. The chain combines TRBV23-1 with TRBJ2-7, with TRBD2 matching 13 bases. TRBV23-1 is reported as an ORF; its role is uncertain. This CDR3 comprises 16 residues. The J segment lost 2 bases and the V segment lost 7 bases, leaving 8 bases of the junction unmatched. This CDR3 reads CASTPGGTSGTYEQYF. CDR3 nucleotide sequence: TGCGCCAGCACTCCCGGAGGGACTAGCGGGACCTACGAGCAGTACTTC.

The J gene is TRBJ2-1, the V gene TRBV5-1; D is possibly TRBD2 (6 bases). The CDR3 loop spans 14 amino acids. Trimming stripped 2 bases from V and 7 bases from J, with 13 bases between. Germline CDR1 and CDR2: SGHRS and YFSETQ. CDR3 protein: CASSLGGPENEQFF. CDR3 bases: TGCGCCAGCAGCTTAGGAGGGCCGGAAAATGAGCAGTTCTTC.

The V call is TRBV18, the J call TRBJ1-2; D is unclear. Germline-derived CDR1 and CDR2 are KGHSH and LQKENI. V lost 3 bases to trimming and J lost 2 bases, with 10 bases between them. This CDR3 region has 14 residues. In DNA form, the CDR3 reads TGTGCCAGCTCACCGCCCGACACAAACTATGGCTACACCTTC. Translated, it gives CASSPPDTNYGYTF.

The gene calls are TRBV27 and TRBJ2-7; maybe TRBD2 (6 bases). Germline CDR1 MNHEY, CDR2 SMNVEV (reference sequence). The CDR3 covers 15 residues. V dropped 5 bases and J dropped 3 bases, with 17 bases sitting between them. CDR3 loop: CASSSDSAGYYEQYF. CDR3 in DNA: TGTGCCAGCAGTAGCGACTCCGCGGGGTACTACGAGCAGTACTTC.

V usage is TRBV19 and J usage is TRBJ1-1; D is perhaps TRBD1 (6 bases). This CDR3 has 13 residues. V lost 4 bases, J lost 11 bases, and 17 bases lay in between. Germline CDR1 reads LNHDA; CDR2 reads SQIVND (reference sequence). The CDR3 spells CASSTDRTEGAFF. CDR3 DNA sequence: TGTGCCAGTAGTACAGACAGGACGGAAGGGGCTTTCTTT.

The chain recombines TRBV27 with TRBJ1-2; possibly TRBD1 for D (5 bases). The CDR3 covers 14 residues. Germline CDR1 is MNHEY and CDR2 is SMNVEV (reference sequence). Trimming left V 2 bases short and J 4 bases short, with 11 bases between. CDR3 protein: CASSLEGRLYGYTF. DNA of the CDR3: TGTGCCAGCAGTTTAGAGGGGCGACTCTATGGCTACACCTTC.

The J gene is TRBJ2-2, the V gene TRBV14, with 8 bases that match TRBD1. The germline gives CDR1 SGHDN, CDR2 FVKESK. V lost 2 bases and J lost 2; bases outside the gene matches: 7. The CDR3 is 17 amino acids. The CDR3 here is CASSQWFGTGNTGELFF. As DNA, the CDR3 is TGTGCCAGCAGCCAATGGTTCGGGACAGGTAACACCGGGGAGCTGTTTTTT.

The rearrangement joins TRBV28 to TRBJ1-1, with D unclear. The germline gives CDR1 MDHEN, CDR2 SYDVKM. Trimming left V 8 bases short and J 4 bases short, with 8 bases between. The CDR3 length is 11 residues. The CDR3 here is CASGTGTEAFF. The CDR3 DNA sequence: TGTGCCAGCGGAACGGGCACTGAAGCTTTCTTT.

The V call is TRBV4-1, the J call TRBJ1-1; D is unclear. The V gene lost 8 bases and the J gene lost 1 base, with 20 bases spanning the gap. The germline CDR1 and CDR2 sequences are MGHRA and YSYEKL. CDR3 length equals 16 residues. CDR3 coding DNA: TGCGCCAGCCACGGTCAGGTGACGTTACCGAACACTGAAGCTTTCTTT. It is translated as CASHGQVTLPNTEAFF.